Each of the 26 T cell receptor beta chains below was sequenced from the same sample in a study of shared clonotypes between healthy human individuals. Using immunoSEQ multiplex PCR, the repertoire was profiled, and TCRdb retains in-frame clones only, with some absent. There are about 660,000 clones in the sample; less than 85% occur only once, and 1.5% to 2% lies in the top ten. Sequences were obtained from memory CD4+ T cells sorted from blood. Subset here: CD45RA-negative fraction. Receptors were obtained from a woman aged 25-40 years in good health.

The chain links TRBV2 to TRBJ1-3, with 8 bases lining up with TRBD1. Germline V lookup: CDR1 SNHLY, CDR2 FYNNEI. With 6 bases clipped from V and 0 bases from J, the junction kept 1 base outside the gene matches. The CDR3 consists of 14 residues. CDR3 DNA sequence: TGTGCCAGCAGGGGGACAGGCTCTGGAAACACCATATATTTT. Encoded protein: CASRGTGSGNTIYF.

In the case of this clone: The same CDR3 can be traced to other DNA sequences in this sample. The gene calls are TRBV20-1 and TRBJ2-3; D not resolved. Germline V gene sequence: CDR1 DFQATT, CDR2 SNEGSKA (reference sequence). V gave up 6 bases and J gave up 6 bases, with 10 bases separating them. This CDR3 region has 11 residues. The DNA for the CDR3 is TGCAGTGCAAGCCCATCGGATACGCAGTATTTT. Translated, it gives CSASPSDTQYF.

The CDR3 protein is CASSELFVTGELFF. Here the CDR3 DNA reads TGTGCCAGCAGTGAATTATTTGTCACCGGGGAGCTGTTTTTT. The V and J genes are TRBV2 and TRBJ2-2; D not resolved. V lost 2 bases to trimming and J lost 4 bases, with 8 bases between them. This CDR3 is built from 14 residues. In germline, CDR1 is SNHLY, CDR2 FYNNEI.

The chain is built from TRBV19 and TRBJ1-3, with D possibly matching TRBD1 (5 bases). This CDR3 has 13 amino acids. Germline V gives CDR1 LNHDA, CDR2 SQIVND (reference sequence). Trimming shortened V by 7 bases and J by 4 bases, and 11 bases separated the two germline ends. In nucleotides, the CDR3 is TGTGCCAGTATCGGGGGAAGGGGAAACACCATATATTTT. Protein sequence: CASIGGRGNTIYF. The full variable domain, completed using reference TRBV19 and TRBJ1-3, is DGGITQSPKYLFRKEGQNVTLSCEQNLNHDAMYWYRQDPGQGLRLIYYSQIVNDFQKGDIAEGYSVSREKKESFPLTVTSAQKNPTAFYLCASIGGRGNTIYFGEGSWLTVV.

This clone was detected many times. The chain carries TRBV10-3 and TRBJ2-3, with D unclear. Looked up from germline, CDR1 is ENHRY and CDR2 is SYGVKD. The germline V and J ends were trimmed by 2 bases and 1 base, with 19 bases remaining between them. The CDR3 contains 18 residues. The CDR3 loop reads CAISEAFRQSDRTDTQYF. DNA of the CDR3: TGTGCCATCAGTGAGGCTTTCCGGCAGTCCGACCGCACAGATACGCAGTATTTT.

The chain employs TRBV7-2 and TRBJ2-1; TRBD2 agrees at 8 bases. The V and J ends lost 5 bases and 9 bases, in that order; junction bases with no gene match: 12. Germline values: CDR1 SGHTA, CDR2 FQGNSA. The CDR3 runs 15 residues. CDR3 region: CASSRGAGGTTEQFF. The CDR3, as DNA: TGTGCCAGCAGCCGGGGGGCGGGAGGCACTACTGAGCAGTTCTTC. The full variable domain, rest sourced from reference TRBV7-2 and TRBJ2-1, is GAGVSQSPSNKVTEKGKDVELRCDPISGHTALYWYRQSLGQGLEFLIYFQGNSAPDKSGLPSDRFSAERTGGSVSTLTIQRTQQEDSAVYLCASSRGAGGTTEQFFGPGTRLTVL.

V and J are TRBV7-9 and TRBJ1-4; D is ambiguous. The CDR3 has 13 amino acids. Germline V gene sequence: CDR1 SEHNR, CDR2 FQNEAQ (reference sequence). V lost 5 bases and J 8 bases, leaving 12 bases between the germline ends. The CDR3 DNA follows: TGTGCCAGCAGCGCGGGTGGCTTGGAAAAACTGTTTTTT. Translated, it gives CASSAGGLEKLFF.

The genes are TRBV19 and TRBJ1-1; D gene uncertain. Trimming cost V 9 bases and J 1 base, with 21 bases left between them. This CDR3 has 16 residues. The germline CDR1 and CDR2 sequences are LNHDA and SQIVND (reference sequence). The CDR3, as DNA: TGTGCCAGCGCTGGACGTACTGCAACACCGAACACTGAAGCTTTCTTT. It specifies CASAGRTATPNTEAFF.

CDR3 DNA sequence: TGTGCCAGCAGCGGTGGACAGTTCTACTCCTACAATGAGCAGTTCTTC. It encodes CASSGGQFYSYNEQFF. The chain employs TRBV9 and TRBJ2-1; D may be TRBD1 (6 bases). Germline values: CDR1 SGDLS, CDR2 YYNGEE. V was trimmed by 3 bases and J by 0 bases, leaving 13 bases between them. This CDR3 is 16 amino acids long. The full variable domain, in which reference TRBV9 and TRBJ2-1 provide the parts outside the CDR3, is DSGVTQTPKHLITATGQRVTLRCSPRSGDLSVYWYQQSLDQGLQFLIQYYNGEERAKGNILERFSAQQFPDLHSELNLSSLELGDSALYFCASSGGQFYSYNEQFFGPGTRLTVL.

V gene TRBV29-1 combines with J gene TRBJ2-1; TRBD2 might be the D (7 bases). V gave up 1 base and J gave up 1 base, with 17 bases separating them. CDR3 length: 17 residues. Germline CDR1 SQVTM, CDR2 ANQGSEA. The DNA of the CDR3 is TGCAGCGTTGAAGGTCCGGAAGAGGGGGGGTCCTACAATGAGCAGTTCTTC. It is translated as CSVEGPEEGGSYNEQFF.

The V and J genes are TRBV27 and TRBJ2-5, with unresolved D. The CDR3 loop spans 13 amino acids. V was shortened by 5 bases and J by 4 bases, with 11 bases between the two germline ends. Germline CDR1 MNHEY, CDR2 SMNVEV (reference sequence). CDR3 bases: TGTGCCAGCAGTACGCGTCTCGGAGAGACCCAGTACTTC. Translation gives CASSTRLGETQYF.

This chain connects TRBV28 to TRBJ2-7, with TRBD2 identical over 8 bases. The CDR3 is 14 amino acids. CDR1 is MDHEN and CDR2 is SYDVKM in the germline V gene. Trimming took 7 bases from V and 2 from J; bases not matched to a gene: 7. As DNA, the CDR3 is TGTGCCAGCAAGACCGGGACTAGAGCCTACGAGCAGTACTTC. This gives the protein CASKTGTRAYEQYF.

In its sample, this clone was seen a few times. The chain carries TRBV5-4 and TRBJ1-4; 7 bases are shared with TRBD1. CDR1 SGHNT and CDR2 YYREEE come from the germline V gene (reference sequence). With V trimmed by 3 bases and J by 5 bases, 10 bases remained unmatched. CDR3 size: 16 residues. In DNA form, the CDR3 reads TGTGCCAGCAGCTCGAGTCGGGACAGAGCAAATGAAAAACTGTTTTTT. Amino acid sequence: CASSSSRDRANEKLFF.

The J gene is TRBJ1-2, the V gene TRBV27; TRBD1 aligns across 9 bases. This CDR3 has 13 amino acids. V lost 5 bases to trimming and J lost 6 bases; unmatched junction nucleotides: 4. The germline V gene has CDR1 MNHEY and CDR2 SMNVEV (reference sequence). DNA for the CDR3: TGTGCCAGCAGTCGGACAGGGGTTGATGGCTACACCTTC. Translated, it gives CASSRTGVDGYTF.

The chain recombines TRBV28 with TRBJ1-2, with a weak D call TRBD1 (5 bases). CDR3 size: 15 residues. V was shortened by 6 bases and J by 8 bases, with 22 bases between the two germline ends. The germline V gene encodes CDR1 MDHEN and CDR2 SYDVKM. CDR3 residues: CASRSGSAGDRGYTF. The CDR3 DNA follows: TGTGCCAGCAGATCAGGGTCTGCAGGAGATAGGGGCTACACCTTC.

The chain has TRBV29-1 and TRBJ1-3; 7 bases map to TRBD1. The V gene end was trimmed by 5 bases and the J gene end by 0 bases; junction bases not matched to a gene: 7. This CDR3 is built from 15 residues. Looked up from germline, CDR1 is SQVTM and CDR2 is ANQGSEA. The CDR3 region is CSVHMTGHSGNTIYF. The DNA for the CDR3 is TGCAGCGTTCATATGACAGGGCACTCTGGAAACACCATATATTTT. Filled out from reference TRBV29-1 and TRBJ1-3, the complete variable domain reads SAVISQKPSRDICQRGTSLTIQCQVDSQVTMMFWYRQQPGQSLTLIATANQGSEATYESGFVIDKFPISRPNLTFSTLTVSNMSPEDSSIYLCSVHMTGHSGNTIYFGEGSWLTVV.

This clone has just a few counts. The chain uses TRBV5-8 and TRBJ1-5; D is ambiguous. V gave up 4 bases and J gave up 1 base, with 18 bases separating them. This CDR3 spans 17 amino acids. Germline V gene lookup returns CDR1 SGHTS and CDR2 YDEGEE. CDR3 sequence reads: CASSPGGIFLSNQPQHF. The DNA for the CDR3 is TGTGCCAGCAGCCCGGGCGGGATTTTTTTGAGCAATCAGCCCCAGCATTTT.

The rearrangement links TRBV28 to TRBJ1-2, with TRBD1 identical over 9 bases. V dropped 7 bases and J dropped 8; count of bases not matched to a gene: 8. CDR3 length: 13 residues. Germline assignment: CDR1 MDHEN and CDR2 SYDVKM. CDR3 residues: CASTGGQGEGYTF. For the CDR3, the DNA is TGTGCCAGCACAGGGGGACAGGGTGAGGGCTACACCTTC.

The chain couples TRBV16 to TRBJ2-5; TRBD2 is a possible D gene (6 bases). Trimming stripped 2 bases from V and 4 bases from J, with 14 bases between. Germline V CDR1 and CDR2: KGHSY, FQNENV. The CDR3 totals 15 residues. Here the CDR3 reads CASSQENLGGETQYF. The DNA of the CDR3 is TGTGCCAGCAGCCAAGAGAATCTGGGGGGAGAGACCCAGTACTTC.

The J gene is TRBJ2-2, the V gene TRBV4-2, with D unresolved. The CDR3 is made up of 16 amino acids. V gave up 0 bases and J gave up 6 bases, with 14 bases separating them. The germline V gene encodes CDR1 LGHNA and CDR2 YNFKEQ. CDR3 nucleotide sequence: TGTGCCAGCAGCCAAGATGTGGACCCCACCGCCGGGGAGCTGTTTTTT. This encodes CASSQDVDPTAGELFF.

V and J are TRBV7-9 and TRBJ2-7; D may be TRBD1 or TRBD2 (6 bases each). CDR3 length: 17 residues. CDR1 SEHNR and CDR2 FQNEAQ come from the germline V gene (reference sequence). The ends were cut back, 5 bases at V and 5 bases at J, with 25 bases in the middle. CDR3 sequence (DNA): TGTGCCAGCAGCCCATCTGGGGGGCGAGGGGTGAAAAACGAGCAGTACTTC. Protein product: CASSPSGGRGVKNEQYF. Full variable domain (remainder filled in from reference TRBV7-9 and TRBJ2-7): DTGVSQNPRHKITKRGQNVTFRCDPISEHNRLYWYRQTLGQGPEFLTYFQNEAQLEKSRLLSDRFSAERPKGSFSTLEIQRTEQGDSAMYLCASSPSGGRGVKNEQYFGPGTRLTVT.

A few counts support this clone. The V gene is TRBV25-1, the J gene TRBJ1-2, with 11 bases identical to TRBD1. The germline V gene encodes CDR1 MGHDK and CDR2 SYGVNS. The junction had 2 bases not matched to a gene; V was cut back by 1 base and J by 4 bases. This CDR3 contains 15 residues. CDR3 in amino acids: CASSEWTGGVYGYTF. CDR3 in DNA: TGTGCCAGCAGTGAATGGACAGGGGGCGTCTATGGCTACACCTTC.

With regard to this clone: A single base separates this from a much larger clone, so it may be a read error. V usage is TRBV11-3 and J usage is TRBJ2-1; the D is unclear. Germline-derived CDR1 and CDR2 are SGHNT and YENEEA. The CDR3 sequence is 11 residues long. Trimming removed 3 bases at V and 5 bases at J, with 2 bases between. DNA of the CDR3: TGTGCCAGCAGCTTTGACAATGAGCAGTTCTTC. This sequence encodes CASSFDNEQFF.

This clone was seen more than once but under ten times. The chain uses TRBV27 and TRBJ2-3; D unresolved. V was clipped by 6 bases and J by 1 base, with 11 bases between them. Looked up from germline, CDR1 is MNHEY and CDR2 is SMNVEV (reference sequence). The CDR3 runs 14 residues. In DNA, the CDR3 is TGTGCCAGCAGCTTTAACTGGGGCACAGATACGCAGTATTTT. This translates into CASSFNWGTDTQYF.

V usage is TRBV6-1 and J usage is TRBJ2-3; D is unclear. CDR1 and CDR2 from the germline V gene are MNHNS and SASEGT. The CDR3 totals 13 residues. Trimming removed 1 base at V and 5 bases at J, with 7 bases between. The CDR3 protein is CASSEVYGDTQYF. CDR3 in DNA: TGTGCCAGCAGTGAAGTCTACGGAGATACGCAGTATTTT.

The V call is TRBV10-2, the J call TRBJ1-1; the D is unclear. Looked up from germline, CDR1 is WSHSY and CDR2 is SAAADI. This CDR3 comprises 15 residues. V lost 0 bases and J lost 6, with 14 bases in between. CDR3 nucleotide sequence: TGCGCCAGCAGTGAGTCCTACCAAGCGCGCGCTGAAGCTTTCTTT. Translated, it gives CASSESYQARAEAFF.